One and the same sample provided the 28 T cell receptor beta chains below, sequenced in a study of patients and donors after allogeneic stem cell transplantation. Using its own MiXCR run on the RT-PCR reads, TCRdb lists one record per CDR3 protein. The table shows hundreds of thousands of distinct CDR3 sequences, with approximately 16% occurring only once. Sequencing used blood, either unsorted or a sorted T cell fraction (not recorded which). The receptors originated from a human donor who was either an allogeneic HSCT recipient or a stem cell or donor lymphocyte infusion donor (not recorded which). It is not recorded whose cells these are; they may come from a transplant donor.

The chain joins TRBV5-1 to TRBJ1-2; D gene uncertain. V lost 0 bases, J lost 8 bases, and 14 bases lay in between. Germline V gene lookup returns CDR1 SGHRS and CDR2 YFSETQ. CDR3 length: 14 amino acids. CDR3 region: CASSLAQNGGGYTF. CDR3 sequence (DNA): TGCGCCAGCAGCTTGGCCCAAAACGGCGGGGGCTACACCTTC.

This rearrangement joins TRBV5-5 to TRBJ1-4; 10 bases agree with TRBD1. Germline V CDR1 and CDR2: SGHKS, YYEKEE (reference sequence). The CDR3 has 15 residues. J was trimmed by 5 bases and V by 4 bases; bases with no gene match: 5. CDR3 protein: CASSMTGGRNEKLFF. The CDR3 nucleotides are TGTGCCAGCAGCATGACAGGGGGCCGGAATGAAAAACTGTTTTTT. Full variable domain (outside the CDR3, taken from reference TRBV5-5 and TRBJ1-4): DAGVTQSPTHLIKTRGQQVTLRCSPISGHKSVSWYQQVLGQGPQFIFQYYEKEERGRGNFPDRFSARQFPNYSSELNVNALLLGDSALYLCASSMTGGRNEKLFFGSGTQLSVL.

The V and J genes are TRBV3-1 and TRBJ2-1; 10 bases are shared with TRBD2. Germline V gene sequence: CDR1 LGHDT, CDR2 YNNKEL (reference sequence). CDR3 length: 19 residues. V trimming: 0 bases; J trimming: 1 base; junction bases outside the gene matches: 9. The chain's CDR3 is CASSQEVLAGPGSYNEQFF. CDR3 nucleotides: TGTGCCAGCAGCCAAGAGGTACTAGCGGGACCCGGATCCTACAATGAGCAGTTCTTC.

The chain joins TRBV5-5 to TRBJ1-1; the D gene is possibly TRBD1 (6 bases). The germline V and J ends were trimmed by 3 bases and 5 bases, with 14 bases remaining between them. Germline lookup yields CDR1 SGHKS and CDR2 YYEKEE (reference sequence). The CDR3 has 14 amino acids. CDR3 residues: CASSWRGDWTEAFF. CDR3 DNA sequence: TGTGCCAGCAGCTGGAGGGGGGATTGGACTGAAGCTTTCTTT. Filled out from reference TRBV5-5 and TRBJ1-1, the complete variable domain reads DAGVTQSPTHLIKTRGQQVTLRCSPISGHKSVSWYQQVLGQGPQFIFQYYEKEERGRGNFPDRFSARQFPNYSSELNVNALLLGDSALYLCASSWRGDWTEAFFGQGTRLTVV.

Many counts were recorded for this clonotype. The gene calls are TRBV7-2 and TRBJ2-5; D is uncertain. Germline assignment: CDR1 SGHTA and CDR2 FQGNSA. The germline V and J ends were trimmed by 3 bases and 0 bases, with 8 bases remaining between them. The CDR3 is 14 amino acids. CDR3 DNA sequence: TGTGCCAGCAGCTTCGGAAGAAACCAAGAGACCCAGTACTTC. Residues: CASSFGRNQETQYF.

This clonotype came up a few times. The chain joins TRBV7-9 to TRBJ2-2; D possibly corresponds to TRBD2 (6 bases). The CDR3 loop spans 13 amino acids. V was shortened by 1 base and J by 8 bases, with 8 bases between the two germline ends. Germline assignment: CDR1 SEHNR and CDR2 FQNEAQ (reference sequence). CDR3 amino acids: CASSLGDSGELFF. The CDR3 DNA reads TGTGCCAGCAGCTTAGGGGACTCTGGGGAGCTGTTTTTT.

There are a few counts of this clonotype. The rearrangement links TRBV24-1 to TRBJ2-2; 7 bases map to TRBD1. Germline V CDR1 and CDR2: KGHDR, SFDVKD. This CDR3 spans 16 amino acids. After removal of 2 bases from V and 1 base from J, the junction contained 3 bases not matched to a gene. The CDR3 here is CATSDSNRGNTGELFF. CDR3 nucleotides: TGTGCCACCAGTGATTCCAACAGGGGGAACACCGGGGAGCTGTTTTTT.

The rearrangement uses TRBV5-1 and TRBJ2-3, with TRBD2 matching over 7 bases. Germline CDR1 is SGHRS and CDR2 is YFSETQ. This CDR3 is 15 amino acids long. With V trimmed by 7 bases and J by 0 bases, 8 bases remained unmatched. The CDR3 DNA is TGCGCCAGCGTCTTTCTTAGCGGGAGCACAGATACGCAGTATTTT. Its protein is CASVFLSGSTDTQYF. Full variable domain (remainder filled in from reference TRBV5-1 and TRBJ2-3): KAGVTQTPRYLIKTRGQQVTLSCSPISGHRSVSWYQQTPGQGLQFLFEYFSETQRNKGNFPGRFSGRQFSNSRSEMNVSTLELGDSALYLCASVFLSGSTDTQYFGPGTRLTVL.

J is TRBJ2-7 and V is TRBV19; D might be TRBD1 or TRBD2, each matching 5 bases. CDR1 LNHDA and CDR2 SQIVND come from the germline V gene (reference sequence). V was trimmed by 3 bases and J by 2 bases, leaving 8 bases between them. The length of the CDR3 is 13 residues. CDR3 in DNA: TGTGCCAGTAGTATCGGGGCAACCTACGAGCAGTACTTC. Translation gives CASSIGATYEQYF.

This clonotype was observed a few times. V and J are TRBV4-2 and TRBJ2-7, with 11 positions matching TRBD2. Germline V gene sequence: CDR1 LGHNA, CDR2 YNFKEQ. CDR3 size: 17 residues. V shed 5 bases and J 5 bases; nucleotides not matched to a gene: 14. This chain's CDR3 is CASSTGGASGRIDEQYF. Here the CDR3 DNA reads TGTGCCAGCAGCACCGGAGGGGCTAGCGGGAGGATCGACGAGCAGTACTTC.

CDR3 bases: TGTGCCAGCAGTTACGGCGCAGGGGCAGGCGGCTACACCTTC. This encodes CASSYGAGAGGYTF. This sequence joins TRBV6-5 and TRBJ1-2; D possibly corresponds to TRBD1 (6 bases). Germline V gene sequence: CDR1 MNHEY, CDR2 SVGAGI. The CDR3 loop spans 14 amino acids. Trimming left V 2 bases short and J 8 bases short, with 15 bases between.

In its sample, this clonotype was seen many times. The chain recombines TRBV2 with TRBJ2-5; D unresolved. CDR1 SNHLY and CDR2 FYNNEI come from the germline V gene. CDR3 length equals 11 residues. The ends were cut back, 3 bases at V and 11 bases at J, with 10 bases in the middle. The CDR3 protein is CASSDGPPQYF. The CDR3 DNA follows: TGTGCCAGCAGTGACGGACCCCCGCAGTACTTC.

This chain connects TRBV18 to TRBJ1-6, with D unresolved. The V gene's germline CDR1 is KGHSH and CDR2 LQKENI. The CDR3 is 13 residues long. Deletions cut 5 bases from V and 7 bases from J, with 9 bases between. The CDR3 nucleotides are TGTGCCAGCTCAGATTGGCCCAATTCACCCCTCCACTTT. This codes for CASSDWPNSPLHF.

The rearrangement joins TRBV7-9 to TRBJ2-2; the D gene is possibly TRBD1 (6 bases). V lost 9 bases to trimming and J lost 2 bases, with 10 bases between them. The germline CDR1 and CDR2 sequences are SEHNR and FQNEAQ (reference sequence). The CDR3 spans 13 residues. CDR3 region: CARRTDNTGELFF. CDR3 nucleotide sequence: TGTGCCAGGAGGACAGATAACACCGGGGAGCTGTTTTTT.

This chain uses TRBV20-1 with TRBJ2-1; 11 nucleotides align to TRBD2. CDR3 length: 19 amino acids. Germline V gives CDR1 DFQATT, CDR2 SNEGSKA (reference sequence). V dropped 5 bases and J dropped 6; count of bases not matched to a gene: 21. CDR3 in amino acids: CSAGLSLAGGLRALNEQFF. CDR3 coding DNA: TGCAGTGCTGGCCTTTCCCTAGCGGGGGGCCTGCGTGCTCTCAATGAGCAGTTCTTC.

The J gene is TRBJ2-3, the V gene TRBV12-3 or TRBV12-4, with D perhaps matching TRBD1 or TRBD2 (5 bases each). This CDR3 contains 15 residues. The V gene lost 6 bases and the J gene lost 3 bases, with 16 bases spanning the gap. This CDR3 is CASRPTGTHTDTQYF. The CDR3 DNA reads as TGTGCCAGCAGACCTACCGGGACCCATACAGATACGCAGTATTTT.

This clonotype appeared a few times. The chain uses TRBV9 and TRBJ1-1, with D hard to call. The V and J ends lost 4 bases and 5 bases respectively, with 12 bases between them. Germline V CDR1 and CDR2: SGDLS, YYNGEE. The CDR3 has 13 residues. The CDR3 protein is CASSPGFRTEAFF. The CDR3 coding sequence is TGTGCCAGCAGCCCCGGGTTTAGGACTGAAGCTTTCTTT.

V gene TRBV5-6 combines with J gene TRBJ2-7; D remains ambiguous. Per germline, CDR1 SGHDT and CDR2 YYEEEE. V was shortened by 4 bases and J by 7 bases, with 21 bases between the two germline ends. This CDR3 spans 15 amino acids. The CDR3 spells CASSLKTSYVSEQYF. In nucleotides, the CDR3 is TGTGCCAGCAGCCTGAAGACCTCCTACGTCTCGGAGCAGTACTTC.

The chain is built from TRBV20-1 and TRBJ2-2; 14 nucleotides line up with TRBD2. Germline lookup yields CDR1 DFQATT and CDR2 SNEGSKA (reference sequence). Germline trimming cut 6 bases from V and 5 bases from J; bases unmatched to any gene: 8. The CDR3 sequence is 16 residues long. The CDR3 coding sequence is TGCAGTGCCCTCAAGACTAGCGGGGGGGTTACCGGGGAGCTGTTTTTT. It codes for CSALKTSGGVTGELFF.

This rearrangement joins TRBV11-2 to TRBJ1-2; TRBD1 matches 8 bases. This CDR3 region has 18 residues. The germline V gene encodes CDR1 SGHAT and CDR2 FQNNGV. With V trimmed by 3 bases and J by 6 bases, 18 bases remained unmatched. The DNA of the CDR3 is TGTGCCAGCAGCTTGGTCAGACCAAATTCCGGGACAGGTCATGGCTACACCTTC. Its protein product is CASSLVRPNSGTGHGYTF.

This clonotype has a count of ten or more. The rearrangement links TRBV11-2 to TRBJ2-1, with a possible D match to TRBD1 (6 bases). CDR1 and CDR2 from the germline V gene are SGHAT and FQNNGV. CDR3 size: 15 residues. Deletions cut 3 bases from V and 2 bases from J, with 11 bases between. The CDR3 coding sequence is TGTGCCAGCAGCTTGTCTCAGGGGCCCTACAATGAGCAGTTCTTC. Its protein is CASSLSQGPYNEQFF.

The CDR3 sequence is CASSSDPTDTQYF. As DNA, the CDR3 is TGTGCCAGCAGTTCAGACCCCACAGATACGCAGTATTTT. This rearrangement joins TRBV7-9 to TRBJ2-3; D is unclear. The CDR3 sequence is 13 residues long. Germline lookup yields CDR1 SEHNR and CDR2 FQNEAQ (reference sequence). Between the trimmed V and J ends, which lost 6 bases and 2 bases, there was a span of 9 bases.

This clonotype was counted only a few times. CDR3 DNA: TGTGCCAGCAGTTTGGACTTAACTAGCACAGATACGCAGTATTTT. As protein: CASSLDLTSTDTQYF. The chain links TRBV28 to TRBJ2-3; D possibly corresponds to TRBD2 (5 bases). V lost 3 bases to trimming and J lost 0 bases, with 10 bases between them. Germline CDR1 is MDHEN and CDR2 is SYDVKM. This CDR3 has 15 residues.

In this sample, this clonotype turned up a few times. This chain joins TRBV3-1 and TRBJ2-5; the match to TRBD2 covers 10 bases. Germline values: CDR1 LGHDT, CDR2 YNNKEL (reference sequence). The CDR3 loop spans 14 amino acids. J was trimmed by 4 bases and V by 4 bases; bases with no gene match: 3. The CDR3 reads CASSPRLAGETQYF. In nucleotides, the CDR3 is TGTGCCAGCAGCCCAAGACTAGCGGGAGAGACCCAGTACTTC.

A few counts support this clonotype. The chain combines TRBV5-1 with TRBJ2-7, with TRBD1 as a possible D gene (6 bases). This CDR3 is built from 13 residues. CDR1 SGHRS and CDR2 YFSETQ come from the germline V gene. V was trimmed by 1 base and J by 2 bases, leaving 7 bases between them. CDR3 bases: TGCGCCAGCAGCTTGAGGGGGACCTACGAGCAGTACTTC. This sequence encodes CASSLRGTYEQYF. Based on the CDR3 plus reference TRBV5-1 and TRBJ2-7, the full variable domain is KAGVTQTPRYLIKTRGQQVTLSCSPISGHRSVSWYQQTPGQGLQFLFEYFSETQRNKGNFPGRFSGRQFSNSRSEMNVSTLELGDSALYLCASSLRGTYEQYFGPGTRLTVT.

This clonotype came up many times. The chain uses TRBV20-1 and TRBJ2-3; TRBD2 matches at 7 bases. The CDR3 is 14 residues long. Looked up from germline, CDR1 is DFQATT and CDR2 is SNEGSKA (reference sequence). With V trimmed by 4 bases and J by 2 bases, 6 bases remained unmatched. The CDR3 nucleotides read TGCAGTGCTACGACTAGCCCCCTCACAGATACGCAGTATTTT. Its translation is CSATTSPLTDTQYF.

The chain carries TRBV10-2 and TRBJ1-5; TRBD1 agrees at 8 bases. The CDR3 runs 14 residues. Germline CDR1 reads WSHSY; CDR2 reads SAAADI. The junction had 2 bases not matched to a gene; V was cut back by 4 bases and J by 3 bases. The DNA for the CDR3 is TGCGCCAGCAGTGGGACAGGGACCAATCAGCCCCAGCATTTT. Its protein product is CASSGTGTNQPQHF.

CDR3 sequence reads: CAISPGTSGTTDTQYF. CDR3 nucleotide sequence: TGTGCCATTTCTCCCGGGACTAGCGGGACCACAGATACGCAGTATTTT. The gene calls are TRBV5-4 and TRBJ2-3, with 13 bases lining up with TRBD2. V dropped 9 bases and J dropped 2; count of bases not matched to a gene: 9. The CDR3 has 16 amino acids. In germline, CDR1 is SGHNT, CDR2 YYREEE (reference sequence).